A selection of T cell receptor beta chains follows, all from one sample in a study of cytomegalovirus exposure and HLA in healthy donors. Sequenced by immunoSEQ multiplex PCR; TCRdb stores in-frame clones only, minus some. The data show some 79,000 clones, roughly 63% seen once. Sequencing input: PBMCs. The receptors originated from a middle-aged woman in good health and CMV-seropositive. Both conserved end residues are part of each CDR3.

CDR3 protein: CASSLAPSTDTQYF
V gene: TRBV2

CDR3 protein: CATSRQTEYTEAFF
V gene: TRBV15

CDR3 protein: CASRTGNGYTF
V gene: TRBV2

CDR3 protein: CASSPGQGETEAFF
V gene: TRBV5-1

CDR3 protein: CASSNRQTGTEAFF
V gene: TRBV7-2

CDR3 protein: CASSQRPSGRNTGELFF
V gene: TRBV4-3

CDR3 protein: CASGSHRSGTGGLYGELFF
V gene: TRBV28

CDR3 protein: CASSLYSGVTDTQYF
V gene: TRBV11-3

CDR3 protein: CASSLGTNTEAFF
V gene: TRBV7-6

CDR3 protein: CASSSRDRGLGNQPQHF
V gene: TRBV19

CDR3 protein: CASSLGTYAYEQYF
V gene: TRBV7-2

CDR3 protein: CASDRGRNYGYTF
V gene: TRBV5-8

CDR3 protein: CASSPTGLRSYEQYF
V gene: TRBV5-1

CDR3 protein: CASRKSRTGGRTDTQYF
V gene: TRBV7-8

CDR3 protein: CASSPMDRGQVEAFF
V gene: TRBV27

CDR3 protein: CASSYINREAFF
V gene: TRBV28

CDR3 protein: CASSPGLVVGQETQYF
V gene: TRBV13

CDR3 protein: CASSAFRLDSGTGQYF
V gene: TRBV27

CDR3 protein: CASSEQGDQPQHF
V gene: TRBV10-2

CDR3 protein: CASSKDGSVISQHF
V gene: TRBV5-4

CDR3 protein: CASSRQSTDTQYF
V gene: TRBV9

CDR3 protein: CASSQSTREQYF
V gene: TRBV7-8

CDR3 protein: CASSILLAGWNNEQFF
V gene: TRBV19

CDR3 protein: CASSLKLAGGRGETQYF
V gene: TRBV7-2

CDR3 protein: CASSLALGQDVNTEAFF
V gene: TRBV7-9

CDR3 protein: CASTSRGQIQETQYF
V gene: TRBV7-9

CDR3 protein: CATGGNGGQGTTEAFF
V gene: TRBV28

CDR3 protein: CASRPTGGGRLSEQYF
V gene: TRBV10-2

CDR3 protein: CASSAYLGQGTYEQYF
V gene: TRBV11-2

CDR3 protein: CASMGGLGEQFF
V gene: TRBV6-6

CDR3 protein: CASSWGREYEQYF
V gene: TRBV7-2

CDR3 protein: CASRVLADYNEQFF
V gene: TRBV6-6

CDR3 protein: CASTLTSHTQYF
V gene: TRBV5-1

CDR3 protein: CASSSPGQGNTEAFF
V gene: TRBV7-9

CDR3 protein: CASSPGTGVSYNEQFF
V gene: TRBV5-1

CDR3 protein: CASTPGQTEDTQYF
V gene: TRBV28

CDR3 protein: CASSTTGGVAGELFF
V gene: TRBV28

CDR3 protein: CASSLAEGADTQYF
V gene: TRBV4-1

CDR3 protein: CSVSGSEVEKLFF
V gene: TRBV29-1

CDR3 protein: CASTLLGLANTGELFF
V gene: TRBV5-5

CDR3 protein: CASSPGQVIYGYTF
V gene: TRBV18